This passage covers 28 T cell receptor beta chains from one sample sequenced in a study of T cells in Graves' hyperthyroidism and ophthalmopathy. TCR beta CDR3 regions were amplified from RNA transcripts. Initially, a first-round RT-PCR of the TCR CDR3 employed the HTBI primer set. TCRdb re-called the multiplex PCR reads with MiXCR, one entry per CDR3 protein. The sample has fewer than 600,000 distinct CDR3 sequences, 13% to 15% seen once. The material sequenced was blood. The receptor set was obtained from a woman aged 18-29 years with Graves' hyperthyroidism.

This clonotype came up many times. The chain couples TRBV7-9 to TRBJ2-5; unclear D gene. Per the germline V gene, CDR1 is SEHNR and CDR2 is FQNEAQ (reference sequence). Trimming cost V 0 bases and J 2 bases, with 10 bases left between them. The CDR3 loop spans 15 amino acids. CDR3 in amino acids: CASSLATGLQETQYF. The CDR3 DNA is TGTGCCAGCAGCTTAGCAACCGGTTTACAAGAGACCCAGTACTTC.

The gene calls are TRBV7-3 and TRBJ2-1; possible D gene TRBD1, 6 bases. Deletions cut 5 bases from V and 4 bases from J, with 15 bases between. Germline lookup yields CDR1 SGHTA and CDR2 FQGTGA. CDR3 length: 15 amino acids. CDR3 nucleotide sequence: TGTGCCAGCAGCGAAGGGGGAACGGCGTACAATGAGCAGTTCTTC. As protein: CASSEGGTAYNEQFF.

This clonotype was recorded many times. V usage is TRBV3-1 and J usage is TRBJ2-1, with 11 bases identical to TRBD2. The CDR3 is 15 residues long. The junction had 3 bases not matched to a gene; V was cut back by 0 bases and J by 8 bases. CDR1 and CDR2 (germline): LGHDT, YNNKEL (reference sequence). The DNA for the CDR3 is TGTGCCAGCAGCCAAGAACTAGCGGGAGTTTATGAGCAGTTCTTC. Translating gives CASSQELAGVYEQFF.

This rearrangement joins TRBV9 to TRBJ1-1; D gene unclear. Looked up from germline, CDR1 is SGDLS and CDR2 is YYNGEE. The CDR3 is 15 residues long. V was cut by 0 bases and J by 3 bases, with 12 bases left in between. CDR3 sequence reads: CASSVGDFGDTEAFF. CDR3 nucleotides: TGTGCCAGCAGCGTAGGGGATTTTGGCGACACTGAAGCTTTCTTT. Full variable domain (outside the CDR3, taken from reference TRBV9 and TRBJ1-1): DSGVTQTPKHLITATGQRVTLRCSPRSGDLSVYWYQQSLDQGLQFLIQYYNGEERAKGNILERFSAQQFPDLHSELNLSSLELGDSALYFCASSVGDFGDTEAFFGQGTRLTVV.

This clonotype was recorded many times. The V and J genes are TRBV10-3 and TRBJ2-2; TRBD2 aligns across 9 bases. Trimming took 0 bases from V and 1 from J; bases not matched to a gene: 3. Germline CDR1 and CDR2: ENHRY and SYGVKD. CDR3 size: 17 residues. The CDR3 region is CAISESGSGRNTGELFF. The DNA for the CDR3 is TGTGCCATCAGTGAGTCGGGTAGCGGGAGGAACACCGGGGAGCTGTTTTTT.

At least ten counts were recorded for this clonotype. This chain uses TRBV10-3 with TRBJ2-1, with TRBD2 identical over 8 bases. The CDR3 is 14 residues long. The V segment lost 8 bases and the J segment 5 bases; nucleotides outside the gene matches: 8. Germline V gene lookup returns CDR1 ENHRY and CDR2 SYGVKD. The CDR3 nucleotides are TGTGCCATCCGTCCCGGACTAGCTCACAATGAGCAGTTCTTC. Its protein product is CAIRPGLAHNEQFF.

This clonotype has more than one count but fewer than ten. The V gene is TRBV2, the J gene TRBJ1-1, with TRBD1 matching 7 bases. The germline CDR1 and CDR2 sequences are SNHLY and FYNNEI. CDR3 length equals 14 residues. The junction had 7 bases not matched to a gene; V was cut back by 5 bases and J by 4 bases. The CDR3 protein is CASSQGVQGTEAFF. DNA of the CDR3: TGTGCCAGCAGTCAGGGGGTACAGGGCACTGAAGCTTTCTTT. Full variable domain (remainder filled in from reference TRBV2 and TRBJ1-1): EPEVTQTPSHQVTQMGQEVILRCVPISNHLYFYWYRQILGQKVEFLVSFYNNEISEKSEIFDDQFSVERPDGSNFTLKIRSTKLEDSAMYFCASSQGVQGTEAFFGQGTRLTVV.

The CDR3 DNA follows: TGTGCCACCAGTGATCGGACAGGGAGCGACTATGGCTACACCTTC. Protein sequence: CATSDRTGSDYGYTF. The V call is TRBV24-1, the J call TRBJ1-2; 8 nucleotides match TRBD1. This CDR3 is built from 15 residues. The V gene's germline CDR1 is KGHDR and CDR2 SFDVKD. J gave up 3 bases and V 3 bases, and 5 bases lay outside the gene matches.

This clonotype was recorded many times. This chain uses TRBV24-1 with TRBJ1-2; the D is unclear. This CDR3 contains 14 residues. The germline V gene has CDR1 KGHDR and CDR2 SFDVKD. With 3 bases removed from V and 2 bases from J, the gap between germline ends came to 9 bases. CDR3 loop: CATSDPTGNYGYTF. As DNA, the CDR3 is TGTGCCACCAGTGATCCGACTGGCAACTATGGCTACACCTTC.

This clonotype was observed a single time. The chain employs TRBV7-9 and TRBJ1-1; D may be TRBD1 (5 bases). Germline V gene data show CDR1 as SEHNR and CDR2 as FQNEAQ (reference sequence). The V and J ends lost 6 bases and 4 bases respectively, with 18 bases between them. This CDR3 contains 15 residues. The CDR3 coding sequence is TGTGCCAGCAGGACCAAGAGGGGCGTAGGCACTGAAGCTTTCTTT. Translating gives CASRTKRGVGTEAFF. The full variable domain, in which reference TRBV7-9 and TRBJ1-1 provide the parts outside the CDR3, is DTGVSQNPRHKITKRGQNVTFRCDPISEHNRLYWYRQTLGQGPEFLTYFQNEAQLEKSRLLSDRFSAERPKGSFSTLEIQRTEQGDSAMYLCASRTKRGVGTEAFFGQGTRLTVV.

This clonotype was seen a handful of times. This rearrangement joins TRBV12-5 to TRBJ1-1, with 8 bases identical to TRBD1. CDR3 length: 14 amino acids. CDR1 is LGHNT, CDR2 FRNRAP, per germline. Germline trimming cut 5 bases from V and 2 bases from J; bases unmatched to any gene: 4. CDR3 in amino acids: CASGARGRNTEAFF. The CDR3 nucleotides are TGTGCTAGTGGTGCCAGGGGGCGCAACACTGAAGCTTTCTTT.

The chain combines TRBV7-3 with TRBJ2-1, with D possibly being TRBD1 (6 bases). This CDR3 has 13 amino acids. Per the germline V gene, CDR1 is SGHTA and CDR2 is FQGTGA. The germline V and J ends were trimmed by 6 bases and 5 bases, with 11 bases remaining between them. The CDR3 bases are TGTGCCAGCAGGGTCGACAGGAACAATGAGCAGTTCTTC. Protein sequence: CASRVDRNNEQFF.

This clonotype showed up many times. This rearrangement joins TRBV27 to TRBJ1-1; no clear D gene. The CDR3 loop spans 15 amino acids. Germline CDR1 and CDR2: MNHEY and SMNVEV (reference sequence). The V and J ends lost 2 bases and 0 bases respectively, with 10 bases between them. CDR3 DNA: TGTGCCAGCAGTTTAAGGGCCTTCATGAACACTGAAGCTTTCTTT. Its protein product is CASSLRAFMNTEAFF.

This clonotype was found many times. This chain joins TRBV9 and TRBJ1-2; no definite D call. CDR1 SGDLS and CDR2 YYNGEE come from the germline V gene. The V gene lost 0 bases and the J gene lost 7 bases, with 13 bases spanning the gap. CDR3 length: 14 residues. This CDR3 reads CASSVGSQVRGYTF. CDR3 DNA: TGTGCCAGCAGCGTAGGATCCCAAGTTCGTGGCTACACCTTC.

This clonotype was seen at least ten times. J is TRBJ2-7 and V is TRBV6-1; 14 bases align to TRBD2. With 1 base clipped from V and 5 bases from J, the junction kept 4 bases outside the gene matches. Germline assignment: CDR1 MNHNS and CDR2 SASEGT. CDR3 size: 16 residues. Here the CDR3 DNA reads TGTGCCAGCAGTGAAGTTGGGACTAGCGGGAGTCACGAGCAGTACGTC. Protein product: CASSEVGTSGSHEQYV.

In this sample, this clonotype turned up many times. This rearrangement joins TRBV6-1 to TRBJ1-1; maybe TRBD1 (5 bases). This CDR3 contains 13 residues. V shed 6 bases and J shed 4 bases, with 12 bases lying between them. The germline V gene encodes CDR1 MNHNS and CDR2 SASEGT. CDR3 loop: CASRDSLITEAFF. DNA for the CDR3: TGTGCCAGCAGAGACAGCTTGATCACTGAAGCTTTCTTT.

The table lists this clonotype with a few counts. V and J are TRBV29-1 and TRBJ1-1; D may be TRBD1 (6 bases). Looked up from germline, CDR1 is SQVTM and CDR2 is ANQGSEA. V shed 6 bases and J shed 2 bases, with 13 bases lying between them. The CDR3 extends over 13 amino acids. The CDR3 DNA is TGCAGCGTCGCTGGGGGCTCCAACACTGAAGCTTTCTTT. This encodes CSVAGGSNTEAFF.

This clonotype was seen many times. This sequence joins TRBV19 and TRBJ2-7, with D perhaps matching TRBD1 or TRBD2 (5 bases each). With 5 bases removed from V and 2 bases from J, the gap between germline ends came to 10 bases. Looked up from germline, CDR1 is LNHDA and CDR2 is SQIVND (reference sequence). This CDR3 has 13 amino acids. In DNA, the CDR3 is TGTGCCAGTAGTCCCGAGGGGACCTACGAGCAGTACTTC. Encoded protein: CASSPEGTYEQYF.

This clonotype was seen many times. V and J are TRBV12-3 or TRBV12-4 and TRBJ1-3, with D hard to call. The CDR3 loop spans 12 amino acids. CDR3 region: CATRLSGNTIYF. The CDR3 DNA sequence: TGTGCAACACGGCTCTCTGGAAACACCATATATTTT.

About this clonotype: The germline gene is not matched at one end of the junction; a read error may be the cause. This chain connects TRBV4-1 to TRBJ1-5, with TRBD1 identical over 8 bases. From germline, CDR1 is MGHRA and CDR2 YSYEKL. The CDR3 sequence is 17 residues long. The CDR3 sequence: CASSQEQGASSNQPQHF. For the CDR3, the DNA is TGTGCCAGCAGCCAAGAGCAGGGGGCGAGCAGCAATCAGCCCCAGCATTTT.

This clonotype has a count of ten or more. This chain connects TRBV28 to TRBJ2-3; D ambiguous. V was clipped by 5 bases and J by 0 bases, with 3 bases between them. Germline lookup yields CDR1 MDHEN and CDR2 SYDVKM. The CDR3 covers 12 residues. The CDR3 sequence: CASSGSTDTQYF. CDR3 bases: TGTGCCAGCAGTGGGAGCACAGATACGCAGTATTTT.

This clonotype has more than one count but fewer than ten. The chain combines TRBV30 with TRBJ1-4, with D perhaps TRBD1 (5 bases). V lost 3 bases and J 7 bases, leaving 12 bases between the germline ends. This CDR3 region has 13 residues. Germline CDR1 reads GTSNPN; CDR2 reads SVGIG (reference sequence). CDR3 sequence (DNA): TGTGCCTGGAGGGCGCCAGGGAGTGAAAAACTGTTTTTT. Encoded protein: CAWRAPGSEKLFF.

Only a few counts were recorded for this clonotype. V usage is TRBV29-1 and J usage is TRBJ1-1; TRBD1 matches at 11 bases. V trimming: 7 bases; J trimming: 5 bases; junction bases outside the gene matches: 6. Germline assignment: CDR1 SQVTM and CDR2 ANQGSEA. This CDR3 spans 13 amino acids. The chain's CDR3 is CSAPDRGRTEAFF. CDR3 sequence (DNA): TGCAGCGCCCCGGACAGGGGGCGTACTGAAGCTTTCTTT.

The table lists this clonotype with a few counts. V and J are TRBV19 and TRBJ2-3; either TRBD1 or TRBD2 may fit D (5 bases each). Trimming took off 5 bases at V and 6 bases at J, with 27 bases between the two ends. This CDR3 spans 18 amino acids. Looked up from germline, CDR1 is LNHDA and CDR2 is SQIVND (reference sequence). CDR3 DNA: TGTGCCAGTAGTTCTCCCCTAAGGCAGGGAAGGGAGACGGATACGCAGTATTTT. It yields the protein CASSSPLRQGRETDTQYF.

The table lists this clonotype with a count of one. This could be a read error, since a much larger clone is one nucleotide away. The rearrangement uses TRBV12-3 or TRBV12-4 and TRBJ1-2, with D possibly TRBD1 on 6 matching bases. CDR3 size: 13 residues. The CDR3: CAQVGGPGYGFTF. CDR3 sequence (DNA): TGTGCGCAGGTCGGGGGGCCGGGCTATGGCTTCACCTTC.

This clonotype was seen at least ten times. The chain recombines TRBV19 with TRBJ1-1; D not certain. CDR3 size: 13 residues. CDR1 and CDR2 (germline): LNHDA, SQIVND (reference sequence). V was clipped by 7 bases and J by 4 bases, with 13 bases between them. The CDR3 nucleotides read TGTGCCAGTACTTCTACTCTGGGCACTGAAGCTTTCTTT. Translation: CASTSTLGTEAFF.

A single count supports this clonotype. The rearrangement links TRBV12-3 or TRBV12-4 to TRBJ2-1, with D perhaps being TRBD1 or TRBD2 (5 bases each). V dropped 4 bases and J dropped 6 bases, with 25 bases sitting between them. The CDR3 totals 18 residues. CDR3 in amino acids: CASSSSYLVARDLNEQFF. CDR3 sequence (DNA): TGTGCCAGCAGTTCGTCCTACCTGGTGGCCCGGGACCTCAATGAGCAGTTCTTC.

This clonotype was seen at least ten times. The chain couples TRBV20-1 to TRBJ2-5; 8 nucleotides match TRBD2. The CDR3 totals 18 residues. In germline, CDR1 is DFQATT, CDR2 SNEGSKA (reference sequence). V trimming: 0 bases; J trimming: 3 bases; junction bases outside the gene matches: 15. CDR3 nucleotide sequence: TGCAGTGCTAGAGATGTCCAGCGGGAGACTCATTTAGAAGAGACCCAGTACTTC. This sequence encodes CSARDVQRETHLEETQYF.